One T cell receptor beta chain is described in this entry. Its antigen target is currently unknown. Per-nucleotide qualities are absent, and no much larger clonotype sits a single base away. Germline trimming amounts to 4 bases on V and 0 bases on J, with 4 as the count of junction bases outside the gene matches. CDR1 and CDR2 (SGHTA, FQGNSA) derive from the germline V gene. Including cysteine and phenylalanine, the CDR3 has 15 amino acids. The only DNA kept is the CDR3, 45 bases in frame from the first base. This specimen belongs to a study of Ad26.COV2.S vaccination and SARS-CoV-2 variants (dated by TCRdb to about 2021). Broadly, across the study: Vaccine-arm donors were drawn from COV1001, a multicentre, randomized, double-blind, placebo-controlled phase I-IIa trial of Ad26.COV2.S in healthy adults. Participants in the trial were split at random into five groups of five each, receiving low-dose or high-dose Ad26.COV2.S once or twice, or else placebo on both occasions. The specificity and breadth of SARS-CoV-2-reactive T cell receptors after Ad26.COV2.S vaccination were assessed by TCRbeta repertoire sequencing. A total of around 32 samples were included in the TCR-sequenced set, comprising about 20 Ad26.COV2.S vaccine recipients, 5 placebo recipients and 8 SARS-CoV-2 convalescent individuals. Blinding of investigators to trial group allocation was maintained during experiments and outcome assessment. Ad26.COV2.S was given intramuscularly at 5x10^10 or 1x10^11 viral particles, as a single shot or as two shots 56 days apart. Study-wide conclusions, independent of this receptor: Ad26.COV2.S recipients had higher spike-specific TCR breadth than placebo recipients (P = 0.0014). Substantial breadth of spike-specific CD8+ and CD4+ T cell responses was reported after vaccination. The study was not powered for comparison of responses between vaccine doses or regimens. The authors noted that total T cell responses may have been underestimated by the TCR breadth and depth analyses. Vaccine and placebo recipients had comparable non-spike TCR breadth, which fits with the vaccine containing only spike.

In the paper's terms, the treatment or condition label means: roughly 18 received Ad26.COV2.S at low or high dose, single or two shots; 5 received placebo; per-sample allocation not given. For vaccine and placebo recipients, the sequenced repertoires came from samples collected on day 63 after the first injection. In Cohort 1b, around 25 adults aged 18-55 years were enrolled at a single site in Boston, USA, between 29 July and 7 August 2020. Ad26.COV2.S was a replication-incompetent adenovirus type 26 vector expressing a prefusion-stabilized SARS-CoV-2 spike protein from the original Wuhan strain. The immunoSEQ Assay was used to sequence TCRbeta CDR3 regions. After extraction, genomic DNA underwent amplification by bias-controlled multiplex PCR, followed by high-throughput sequencing. On the authors' methods: To quantify the absolute abundance of every unique TCRbeta CDR3 region, sequences were collapsed and filtered. T cell fraction was estimated by normalizing TCRbeta template counts to usable DNA, which was measured by amplifying reference genes present in all nucleated cells. Repertoire TCRs were annotated as SARS-CoV-2-specific when V gene, CDR3 amino acid sequence and J gene were exactly matched to a known reactive TCR set. The reference SARS-CoV-2 TCR set was obtained from MIRA and was filtered for enrichment in COVID-19-positive ImmuneCODE repertoires, whereby public or cross-reactive TCRs were removed. Based on the MIRA antigens, annotated TCRs were further analysed at the level of specific ORF or position within ORF. Breadth was defined as the number of annotated unique rearrangements divided by the total number of unique productive rearrangements, and depth was defined as the summed frequency of the annotated unique rearrangements. Group comparisons of TCR breadth used two-sided Wilcoxon rank-sum tests. The source is immuneACCESS, and TCRdb retained only in-frame sequences with V and J called. Part of the clones is not carried over; for the studies checked, unresolved V genes explain less than half of this, and the remainder is unexplained. The DNA was the basis for D and trimming; V, J and clone size are from that table. Present in this sample are 450,000 to 550,000 clones, roughly 89% of which were seen just once. About 2.5% of the sample rests with the top ten.

The receptor was derived from a person between 18 and 65 years old who received the Ad26.COV2.S COVID-19 vaccine or a placebo. The chain is made from TRBV7-2 and TRBJ2-3; a stretch of 7 junction bases matches TRBD2. Sequenced here: peripheral blood, sampled in a trial of Ad26.COV2.S vaccine versus placebo. The nucleotide sequence is TGTGCCAGCAGCTGGGGGGGTCGTAGCACAGATACGCAGTATTTT. This gives the protein CASSWGGRSTDTQYF.